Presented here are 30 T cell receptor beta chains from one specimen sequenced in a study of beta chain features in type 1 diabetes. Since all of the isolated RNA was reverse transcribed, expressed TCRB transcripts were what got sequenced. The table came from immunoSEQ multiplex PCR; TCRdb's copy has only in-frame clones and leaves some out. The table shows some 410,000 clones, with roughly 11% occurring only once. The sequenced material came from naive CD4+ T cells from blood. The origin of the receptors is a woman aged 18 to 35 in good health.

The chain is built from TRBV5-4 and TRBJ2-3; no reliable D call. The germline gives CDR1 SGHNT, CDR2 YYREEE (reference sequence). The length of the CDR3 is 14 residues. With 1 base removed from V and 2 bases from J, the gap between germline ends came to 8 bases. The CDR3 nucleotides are TGTGCCAGCAGCTTGTCCGCGGACACAGATACGCAGTATTTT. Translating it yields CASSLSADTDTQYF.

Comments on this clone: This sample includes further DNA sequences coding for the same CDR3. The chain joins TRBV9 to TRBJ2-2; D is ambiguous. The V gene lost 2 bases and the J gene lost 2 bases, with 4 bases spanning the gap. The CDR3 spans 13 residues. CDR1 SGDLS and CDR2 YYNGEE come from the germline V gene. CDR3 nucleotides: TGTGCCAGCAGCGTGCGCAACACCGGGGAGCTGTTTTTT. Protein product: CASSVRNTGELFF.

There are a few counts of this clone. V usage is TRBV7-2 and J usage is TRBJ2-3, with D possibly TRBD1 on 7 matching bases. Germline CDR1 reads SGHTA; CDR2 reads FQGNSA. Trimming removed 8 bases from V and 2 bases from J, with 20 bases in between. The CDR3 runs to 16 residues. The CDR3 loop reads CASRPGGRHYTDTQYF. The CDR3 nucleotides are TGTGCCAGCCGCCCAGGGGGGCGACATTACACAGATACGCAGTATTTT. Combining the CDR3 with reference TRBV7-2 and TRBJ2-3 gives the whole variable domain GAGVSQSPSNKVTEKGKDVELRCDPISGHTALYWYRQSLGQGLEFLIYFQGNSAPDKSGLPSDRFSAERTGGSVSTLTIQRTQQEDSAVYLCASRPGGRHYTDTQYFGPGTRLTVL.

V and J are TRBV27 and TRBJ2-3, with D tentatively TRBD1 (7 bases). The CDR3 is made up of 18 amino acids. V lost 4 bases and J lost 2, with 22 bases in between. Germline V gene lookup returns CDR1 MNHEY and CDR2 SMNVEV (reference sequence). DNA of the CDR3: TGTGCCAGCAGTTCCCCAGCGGGTGGACAGGTCTTCACAGATACGCAGTATTTT. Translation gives CASSSPAGGQVFTDTQYF.

In nucleotides, the CDR3 is TGTGCCTGGAGTGTAGATAGGACTAGCGGGAGTGGGAATGAGCAGTTCTTC. Translation: CAWSVDRTSGSGNEQFF. The chain uses TRBV30 and TRBJ2-1; 13 nucleotides align to TRBD2. The germline CDR1 and CDR2 sequences are GTSNPN and SVGIG (reference sequence). The CDR3 has 17 residues. V gave up 0 bases and J gave up 7 bases; unmatched junction bases: 9.

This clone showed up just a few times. The DNA of the CDR3 is TGTGCCACCAGCAGAGATCCATCGGGGGAGCTGTTTTTT. Residues: CATSRDPSGELFF. This chain links TRBV15 with TRBJ2-2, with no clear D. Between the trimmed V and J ends, which lost 0 bases and 8 bases, there was a span of 7 bases. The CDR3 is made up of 13 amino acids. CDR1 is LNHNV, CDR2 YYDKDF, per germline (reference sequence). Full variable domain (remainder filled in from reference TRBV15 and TRBJ2-2): DAMVIQNPRYQVTQFGKPVTLSCSQTLNHNVMYWYQQKSSQAPKLLFHYYDKDFNNEADTPDNFQSRRPNTSFCFLDIRSPGLGDTAMYLCATSRDPSGELFFGEGSRLTVL.

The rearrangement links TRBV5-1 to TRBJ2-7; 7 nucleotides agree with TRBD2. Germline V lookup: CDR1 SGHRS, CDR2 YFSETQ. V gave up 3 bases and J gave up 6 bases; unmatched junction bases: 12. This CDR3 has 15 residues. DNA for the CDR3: TGCGCCAGCAGCTCGATTGGGCGGGAGTCTTCCGAGCAGTACTTC. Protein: CASSSIGRESSEQYF.

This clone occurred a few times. This CDR3 is CASSLRGGAVYEQYF. In nucleotides, the CDR3 is TGCGCCAGCAGCTTACGGGGAGGCGCGGTCTACGAGCAGTACTTC. The rearrangement uses TRBV5-1 and TRBJ2-7; tentatively, D is TRBD2 (6 bases). CDR3 size: 15 residues. Trimming took 2 bases from V and 3 from J, leaving 15 bases between them. CDR1 is SGHRS and CDR2 is YFSETQ in the germline V gene.

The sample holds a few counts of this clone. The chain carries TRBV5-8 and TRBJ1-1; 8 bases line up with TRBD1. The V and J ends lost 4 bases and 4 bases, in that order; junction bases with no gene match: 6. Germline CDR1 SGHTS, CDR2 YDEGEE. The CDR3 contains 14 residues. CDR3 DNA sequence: TGTGCCAGCAGCCGCGACAGGGGAAGCACTGAAGCTTTCTTT. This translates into CASSRDRGSTEAFF.

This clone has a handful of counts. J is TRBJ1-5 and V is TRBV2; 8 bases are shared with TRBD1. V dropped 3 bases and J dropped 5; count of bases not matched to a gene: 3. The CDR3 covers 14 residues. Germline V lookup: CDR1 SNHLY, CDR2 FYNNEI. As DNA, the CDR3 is TGTGCCAGCAGTGAGGACAGGGCTCATCAGCCCCAGCATTTT. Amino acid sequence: CASSEDRAHQPQHF.

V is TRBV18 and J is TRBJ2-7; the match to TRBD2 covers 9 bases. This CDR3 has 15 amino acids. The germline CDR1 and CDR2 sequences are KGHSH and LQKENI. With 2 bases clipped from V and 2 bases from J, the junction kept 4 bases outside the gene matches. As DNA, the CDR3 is TGTGCCAGCTCACCAGCAAGCGGGGGGACCTACGAGCAGTACGTC. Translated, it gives CASSPASGGTYEQYV.

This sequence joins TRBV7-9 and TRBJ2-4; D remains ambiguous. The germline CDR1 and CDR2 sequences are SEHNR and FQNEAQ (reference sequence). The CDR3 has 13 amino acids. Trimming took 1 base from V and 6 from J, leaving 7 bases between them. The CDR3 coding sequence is TGTGCCAGCAGCTTAGGGCCGCTAAACATTCAGTACTTC. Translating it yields CASSLGPLNIQYF.

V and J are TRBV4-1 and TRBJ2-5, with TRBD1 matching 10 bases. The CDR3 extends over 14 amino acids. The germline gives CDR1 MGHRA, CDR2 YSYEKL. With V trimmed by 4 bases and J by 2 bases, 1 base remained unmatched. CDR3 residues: CASSRTGGQETQYF. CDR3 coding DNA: TGCGCCAGCAGCCGGACAGGGGGACAAGAGACCCAGTACTTC.

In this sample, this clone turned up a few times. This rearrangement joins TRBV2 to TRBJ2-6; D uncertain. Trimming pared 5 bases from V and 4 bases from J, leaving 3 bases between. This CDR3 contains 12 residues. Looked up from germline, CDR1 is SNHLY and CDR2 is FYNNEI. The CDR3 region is CASSWGANVLTF. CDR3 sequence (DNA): TGTGCCAGCAGTTGGGGGGCCAACGTCCTGACTTTC.

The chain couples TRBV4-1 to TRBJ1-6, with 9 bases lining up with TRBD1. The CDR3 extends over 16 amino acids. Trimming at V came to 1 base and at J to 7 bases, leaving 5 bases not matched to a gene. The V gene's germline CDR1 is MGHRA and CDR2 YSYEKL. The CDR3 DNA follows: TGCGCCAGCAGCCAAGTCAAGGGACAGGGCAATTCACCCCTCCACTTT. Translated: CASSQVKGQGNSPLHF.

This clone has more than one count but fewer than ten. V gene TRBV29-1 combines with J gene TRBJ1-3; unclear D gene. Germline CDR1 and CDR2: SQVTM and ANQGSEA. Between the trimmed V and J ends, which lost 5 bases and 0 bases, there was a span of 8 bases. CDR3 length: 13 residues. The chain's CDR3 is CSVSGSSGNTIYF. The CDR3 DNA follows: TGCAGCGTTAGCGGCAGCTCTGGAAACACCATATATTTT.

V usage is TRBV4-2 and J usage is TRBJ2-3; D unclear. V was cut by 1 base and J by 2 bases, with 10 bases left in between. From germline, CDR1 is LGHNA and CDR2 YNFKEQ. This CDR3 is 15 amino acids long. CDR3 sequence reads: CASSQAVGSTDTQYF. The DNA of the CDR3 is TGTGCCAGCAGCCAAGCAGTGGGGTCCACAGATACGCAGTATTTT.

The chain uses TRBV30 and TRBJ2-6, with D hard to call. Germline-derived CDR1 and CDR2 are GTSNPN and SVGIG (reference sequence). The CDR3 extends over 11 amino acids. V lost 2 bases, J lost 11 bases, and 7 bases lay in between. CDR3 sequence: CAWSYRHVLTF. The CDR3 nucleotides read TGTGCCTGGAGTTATCGTCACGTCCTGACTTTC.

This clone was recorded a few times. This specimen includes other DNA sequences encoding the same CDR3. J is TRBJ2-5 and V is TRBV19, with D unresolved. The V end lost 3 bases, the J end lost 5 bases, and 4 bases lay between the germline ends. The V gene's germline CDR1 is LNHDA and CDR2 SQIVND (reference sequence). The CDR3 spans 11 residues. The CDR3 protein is CASSIAETQYF. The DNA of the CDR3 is TGTGCCAGTAGTATCGCGGAGACCCAGTACTTC.

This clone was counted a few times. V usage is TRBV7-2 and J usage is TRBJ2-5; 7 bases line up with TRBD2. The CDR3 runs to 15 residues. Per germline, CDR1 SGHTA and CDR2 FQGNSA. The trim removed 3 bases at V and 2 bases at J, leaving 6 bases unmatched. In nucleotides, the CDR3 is TGTGCCAGCAGCTTGGGAGGGGCTCTACAAGAGACCCAGTACTTC. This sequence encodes CASSLGGALQETQYF. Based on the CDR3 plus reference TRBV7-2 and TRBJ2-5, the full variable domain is GAGVSQSPSNKVTEKGKDVELRCDPISGHTALYWYRQSLGQGLEFLIYFQGNSAPDKSGLPSDRFSAERTGGSVSTLTIQRTQQEDSAVYLCASSLGGALQETQYFGPGTRLLVL.

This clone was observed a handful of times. In DNA, the CDR3 is TGTGCCAGCAGTCAAGACAGGGCGTTCGAAAAACTGTTTTTT. Translation: CASSQDRAFEKLFF. The chain has TRBV6-6 and TRBJ1-4; 7 bases line up with TRBD1. V trimming: 5 bases; J trimming: 8 bases; junction bases outside the gene matches: 8. Germline CDR1 reads MNHNY; CDR2 reads SVGAGI (reference sequence). The CDR3 has 14 amino acids.

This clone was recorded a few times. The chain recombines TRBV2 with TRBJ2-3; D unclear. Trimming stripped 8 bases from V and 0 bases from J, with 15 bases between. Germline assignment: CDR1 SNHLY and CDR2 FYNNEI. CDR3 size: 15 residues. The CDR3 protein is CASQVWQRSTDTQYF. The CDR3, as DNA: TGTGCCAGCCAGGTCTGGCAGCGTAGCACAGATACGCAGTATTTT.

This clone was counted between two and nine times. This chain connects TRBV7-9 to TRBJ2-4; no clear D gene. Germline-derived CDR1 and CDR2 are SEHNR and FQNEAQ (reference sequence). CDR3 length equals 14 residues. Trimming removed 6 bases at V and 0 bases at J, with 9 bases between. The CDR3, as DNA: TGTGCCAGCAGTTCTGGAGTAGCCAAAAACATTCAGTACTTC. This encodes CASSSGVAKNIQYF.

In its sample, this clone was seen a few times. The CDR3, as DNA: TGTGCCAGCAGCCAAGATGTCCGGGACGAGTCGATCAATGAGCAGTTCTTC. This sequence encodes CASSQDVRDESINEQFF. The chain combines TRBV4-2 with TRBJ2-1; the D call may be TRBD1 or TRBD2 (5 bases each). Germline V gene lookup returns CDR1 LGHNA and CDR2 YNFKEQ. Trimming cost V 0 bases and J 6 bases, with 18 bases left between them. This CDR3 comprises 17 residues.

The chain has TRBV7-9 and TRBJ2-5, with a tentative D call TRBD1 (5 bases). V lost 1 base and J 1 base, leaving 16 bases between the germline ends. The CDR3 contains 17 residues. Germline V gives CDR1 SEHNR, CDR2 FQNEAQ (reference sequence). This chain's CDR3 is CASSLVEVRDSQETQYF. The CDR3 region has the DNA TGTGCCAGCAGCTTAGTCGAAGTACGAGACAGCCAAGAGACCCAGTACTTC.

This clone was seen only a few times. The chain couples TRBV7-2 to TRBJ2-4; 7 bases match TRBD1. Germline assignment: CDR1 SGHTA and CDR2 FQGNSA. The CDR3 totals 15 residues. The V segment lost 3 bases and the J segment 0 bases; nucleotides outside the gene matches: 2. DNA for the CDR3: TGTGCCAGCAGCTTCGGGACAGCAGCCAAAAACATTCAGTACTTC. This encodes CASSFGTAAKNIQYF.

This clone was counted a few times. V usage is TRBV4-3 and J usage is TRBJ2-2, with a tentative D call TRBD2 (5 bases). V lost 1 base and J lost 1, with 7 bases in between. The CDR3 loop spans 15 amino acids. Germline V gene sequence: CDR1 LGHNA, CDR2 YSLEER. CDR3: CASSQGRGNTGELFF. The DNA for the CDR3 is TGCGCCAGCAGCCAAGGACGGGGGAACACCGGGGAGCTGTTTTTT.

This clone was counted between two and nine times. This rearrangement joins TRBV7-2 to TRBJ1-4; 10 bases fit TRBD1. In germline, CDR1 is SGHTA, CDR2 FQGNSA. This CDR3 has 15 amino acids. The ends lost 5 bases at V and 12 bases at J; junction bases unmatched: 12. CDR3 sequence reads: CASSLRGTTGGELFF. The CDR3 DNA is TGTGCCAGCAGCCTTAGAGGGACGACAGGGGGCGAACTGTTTTTT.

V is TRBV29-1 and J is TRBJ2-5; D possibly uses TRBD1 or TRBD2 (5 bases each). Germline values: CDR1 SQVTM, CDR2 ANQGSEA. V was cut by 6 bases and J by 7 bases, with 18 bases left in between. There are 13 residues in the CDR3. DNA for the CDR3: TGCAGCGTAAGACAGCCCGGGGTGGGGACCCAGTACTTC. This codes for CSVRQPGVGTQYF.

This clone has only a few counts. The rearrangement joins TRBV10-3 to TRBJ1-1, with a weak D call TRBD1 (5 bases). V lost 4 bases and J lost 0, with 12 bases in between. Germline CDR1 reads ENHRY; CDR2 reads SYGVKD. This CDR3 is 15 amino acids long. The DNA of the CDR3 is TGTGCCATCAGTGCGCAGGGCCAGATGAACACTGAAGCTTTCTTT. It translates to CAISAQGQMNTEAFF.